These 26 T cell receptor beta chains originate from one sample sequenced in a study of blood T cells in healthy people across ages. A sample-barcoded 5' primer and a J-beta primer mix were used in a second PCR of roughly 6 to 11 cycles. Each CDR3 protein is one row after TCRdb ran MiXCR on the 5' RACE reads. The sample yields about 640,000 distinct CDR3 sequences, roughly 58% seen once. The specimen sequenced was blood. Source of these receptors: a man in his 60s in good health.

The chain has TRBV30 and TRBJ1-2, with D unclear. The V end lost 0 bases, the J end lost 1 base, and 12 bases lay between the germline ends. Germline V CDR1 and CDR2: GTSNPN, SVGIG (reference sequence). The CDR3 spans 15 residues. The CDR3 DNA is TGTGCCTGGAGTGTATCACGGGGAGGTAACTATGGCTACACCTTC. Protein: CAWSVSRGGNYGYTF.

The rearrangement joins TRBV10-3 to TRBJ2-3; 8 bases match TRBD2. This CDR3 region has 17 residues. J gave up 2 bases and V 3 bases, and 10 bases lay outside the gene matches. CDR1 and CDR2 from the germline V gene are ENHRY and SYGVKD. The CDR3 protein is CAISDPLGAGVTDTQYF. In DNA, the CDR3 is TGTGCCATCAGTGACCCCTTAGGAGCGGGGGTCACAGATACGCAGTATTTT.

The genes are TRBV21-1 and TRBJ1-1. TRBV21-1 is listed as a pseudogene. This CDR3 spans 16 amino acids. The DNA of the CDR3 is TGTGTCAGCAGCAGGCCCGTTACGGTGATGAACACTGAAGCTTTCTTT. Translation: CVSSRPVTVMNTEAFF.

CDR3 bases: TGCAGTGCTAGCAGGCGGGACAATGAGCAGTTCTTC. As protein: CSASRRDNEQFF. The chain links TRBV20-1 to TRBJ2-1, with a tentative D call TRBD2 (5 bases). CDR3 length equals 12 residues. V was shortened by 3 bases and J by 5 bases, with 8 bases between the two germline ends. Germline V gives CDR1 DFQATT, CDR2 SNEGSKA (reference sequence).

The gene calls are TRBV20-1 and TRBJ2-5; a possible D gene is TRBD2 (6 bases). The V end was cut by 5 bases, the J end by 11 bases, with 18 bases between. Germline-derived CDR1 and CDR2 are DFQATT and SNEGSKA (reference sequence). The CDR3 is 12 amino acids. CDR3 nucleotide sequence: TGCAGTGCTCGCCGGGACTCGGGGCGGCAGTACTTC. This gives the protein CSARRDSGRQYF.

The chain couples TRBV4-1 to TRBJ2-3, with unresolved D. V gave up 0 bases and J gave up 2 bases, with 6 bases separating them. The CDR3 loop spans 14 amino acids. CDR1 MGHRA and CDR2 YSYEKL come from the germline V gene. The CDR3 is CASSQEYLTDTQYF. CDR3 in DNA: TGCGCCAGCAGCCAAGAATACCTCACAGATACGCAGTATTTT.

The chain's CDR3 is CASSVEAGRDQPQHF. The CDR3 nucleotides read TGTGCCAGCAGCGTAGAAGCAGGGCGAGATCAGCCCCAGCATTTT. This chain links TRBV9 with TRBJ1-5, with D perhaps TRBD1 (5 bases). The germline V and J ends were trimmed by 0 bases and 5 bases, with 12 bases remaining between them. This CDR3 comprises 15 residues. Looked up from germline, CDR1 is SGDLS and CDR2 is YYNGEE.

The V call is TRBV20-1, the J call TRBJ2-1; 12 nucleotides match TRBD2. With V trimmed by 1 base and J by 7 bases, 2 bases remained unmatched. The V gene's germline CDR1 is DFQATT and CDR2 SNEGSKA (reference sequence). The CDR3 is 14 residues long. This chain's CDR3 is CSARGTSGENEQFF. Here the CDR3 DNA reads TGCAGTGCTAGAGGGACTAGCGGGGAGAATGAGCAGTTCTTC.

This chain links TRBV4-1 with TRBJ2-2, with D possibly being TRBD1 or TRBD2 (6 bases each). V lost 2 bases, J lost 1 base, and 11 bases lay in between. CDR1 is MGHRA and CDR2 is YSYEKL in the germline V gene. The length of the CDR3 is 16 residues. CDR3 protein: CASSQTGGLNTGELFF. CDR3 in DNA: TGCGCCAGCAGCCAAACTGGGGGGCTGAACACCGGGGAGCTGTTTTTT.

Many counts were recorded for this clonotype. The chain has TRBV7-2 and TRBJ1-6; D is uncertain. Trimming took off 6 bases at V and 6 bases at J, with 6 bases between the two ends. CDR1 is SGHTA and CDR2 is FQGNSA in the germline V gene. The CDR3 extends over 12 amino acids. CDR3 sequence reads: CASSLSNSPLHF. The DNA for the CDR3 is TGTGCCAGCAGTTTATCTAATTCACCCCTCCACTTT.

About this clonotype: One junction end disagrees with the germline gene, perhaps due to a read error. As DNA, the CDR3 is TGTACCAGCACAAAGCCAGGAATCTACGAGCAGTACTTC. Amino acids: CTSTKPGIYEQYF. The V gene is TRBV6-5, the J gene TRBJ2-4; D is unclear. The J call is doubtful: the DNA matches TRBJ2-7 better. Germline values: CDR1 MNHEY, CDR2 SVGAGI. The CDR3 extends over 13 amino acids.

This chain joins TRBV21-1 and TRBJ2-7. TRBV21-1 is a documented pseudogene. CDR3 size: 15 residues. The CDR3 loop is CASSKLVSLVSEQYF. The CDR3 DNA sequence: TGTGCCAGCAGCAAACTTGTTAGCCTCGTAAGCGAGCAGTACTTC.

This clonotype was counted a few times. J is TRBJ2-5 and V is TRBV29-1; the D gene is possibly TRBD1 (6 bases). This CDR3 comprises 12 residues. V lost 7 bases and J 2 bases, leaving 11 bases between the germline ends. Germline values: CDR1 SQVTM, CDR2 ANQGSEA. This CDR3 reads CSAERGQETQYF. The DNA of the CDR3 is TGCAGCGCCGAAAGGGGGCAAGAGACCCAGTACTTC.

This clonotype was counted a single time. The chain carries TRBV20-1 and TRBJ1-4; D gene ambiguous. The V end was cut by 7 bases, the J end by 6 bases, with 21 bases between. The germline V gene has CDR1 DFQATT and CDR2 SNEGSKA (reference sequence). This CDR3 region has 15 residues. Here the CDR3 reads CSVRPGVASDEKLFF. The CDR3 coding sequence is TGCAGTGTTCGACCCGGGGTAGCCTCAGATGAAAAACTGTTTTTT.

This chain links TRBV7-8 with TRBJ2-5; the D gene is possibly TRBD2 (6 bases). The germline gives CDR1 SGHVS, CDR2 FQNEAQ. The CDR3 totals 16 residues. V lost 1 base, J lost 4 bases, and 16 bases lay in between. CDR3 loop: CASSLVVSGVAETQYF. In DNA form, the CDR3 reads TGTGCCAGCAGCTTAGTAGTCTCGGGGGTAGCAGAGACCCAGTACTTC.

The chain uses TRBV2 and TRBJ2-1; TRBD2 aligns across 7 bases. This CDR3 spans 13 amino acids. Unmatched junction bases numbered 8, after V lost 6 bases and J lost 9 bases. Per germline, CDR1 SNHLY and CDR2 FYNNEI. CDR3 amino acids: CASRKERGSEQFF. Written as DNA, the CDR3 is TGTGCCAGCAGGAAAGAGCGGGGTAGTGAGCAGTTCTTC.

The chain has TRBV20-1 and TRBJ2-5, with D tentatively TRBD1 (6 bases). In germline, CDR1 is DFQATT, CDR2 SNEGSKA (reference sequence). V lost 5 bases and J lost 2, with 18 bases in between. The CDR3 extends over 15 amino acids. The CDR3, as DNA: TGCAGTGCTCATGCTCCTAGACAGGCTCAAGAGACCCAGTACTTC. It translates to CSAHAPRQAQETQYF.

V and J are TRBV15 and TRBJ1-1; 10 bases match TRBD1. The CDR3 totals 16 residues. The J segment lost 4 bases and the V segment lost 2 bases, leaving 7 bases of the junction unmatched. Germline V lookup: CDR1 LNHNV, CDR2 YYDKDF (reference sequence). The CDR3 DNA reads TGTGCCACCAGCAGATCCCGGACAGGGGGAGGCACTGAAGCTTTCTTT. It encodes CATSRSRTGGGTEAFF.

The CDR3 sequence: CASRGSDRGFETQYF. The CDR3 DNA reads TGTGCCAGCAGGGGTTCGGACAGGGGGTTTGAGACCCAGTACTTC. This chain uses TRBV2 with TRBJ2-5; 10 nucleotides match TRBD1. Per germline, CDR1 SNHLY and CDR2 FYNNEI. With V trimmed by 6 bases and J by 5 bases, 9 bases remained unmatched. The CDR3 sequence is 15 residues long.

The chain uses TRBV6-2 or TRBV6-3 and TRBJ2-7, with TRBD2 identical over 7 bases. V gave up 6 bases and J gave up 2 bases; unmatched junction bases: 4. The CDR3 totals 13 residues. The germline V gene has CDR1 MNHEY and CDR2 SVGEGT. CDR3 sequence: CASSERGAYEQYF. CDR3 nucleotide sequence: TGTGCCAGCAGCGAACGGGGGGCCTACGAGCAGTACTTC.

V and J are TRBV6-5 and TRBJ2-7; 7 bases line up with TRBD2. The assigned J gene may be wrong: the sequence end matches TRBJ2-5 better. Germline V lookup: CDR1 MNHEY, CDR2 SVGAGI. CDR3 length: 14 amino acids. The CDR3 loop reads CASSPRGLKETQYF. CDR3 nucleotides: TGTGCCAGCAGTCCCCGGGGACTAAAAGAGACCCAGTACTTC.

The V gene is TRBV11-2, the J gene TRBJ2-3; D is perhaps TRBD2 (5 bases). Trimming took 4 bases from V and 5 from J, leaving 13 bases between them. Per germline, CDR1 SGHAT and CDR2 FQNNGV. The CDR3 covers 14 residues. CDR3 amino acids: CASSSLGVVDTQYF. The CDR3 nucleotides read TGTGCCAGCAGCTCCCTCGGGGTAGTAGATACGCAGTATTTT.

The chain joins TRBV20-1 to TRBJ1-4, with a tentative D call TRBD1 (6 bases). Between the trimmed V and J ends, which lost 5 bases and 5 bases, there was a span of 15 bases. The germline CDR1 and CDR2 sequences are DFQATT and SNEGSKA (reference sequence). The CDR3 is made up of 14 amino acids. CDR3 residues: CSAVGGAPNEKLFF. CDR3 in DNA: TGCAGTGCTGTTGGGGGGGCGCCGAATGAAAAACTGTTTTTT.

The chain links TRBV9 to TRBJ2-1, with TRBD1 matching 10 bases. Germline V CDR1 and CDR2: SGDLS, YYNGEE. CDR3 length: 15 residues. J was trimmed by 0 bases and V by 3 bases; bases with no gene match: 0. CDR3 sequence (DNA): TGTGCCAGCAGCGGACAGGGGGCCTCCTACAATGAGCAGTTCTTC. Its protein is CASSGQGASYNEQFF.

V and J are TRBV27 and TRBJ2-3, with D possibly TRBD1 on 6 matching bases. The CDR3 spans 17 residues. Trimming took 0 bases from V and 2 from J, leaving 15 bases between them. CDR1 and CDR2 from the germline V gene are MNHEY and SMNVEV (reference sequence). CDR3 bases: TGTGCCAGCAGTTTATCTCGTGGGGGCCGCCCCACAGATACGCAGTATTTT. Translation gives CASSLSRGGRPTDTQYF.

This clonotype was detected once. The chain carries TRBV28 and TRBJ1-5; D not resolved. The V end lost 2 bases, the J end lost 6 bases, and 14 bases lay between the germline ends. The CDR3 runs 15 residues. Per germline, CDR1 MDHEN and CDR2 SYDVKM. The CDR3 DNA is TGTGCCAGCAGTTTAGGCTATCGGGATAGTCAGCCCCAGCATTTT. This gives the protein CASSLGYRDSQPQHF.